This note documents a single T cell receptor (beta chain) sequence. The antigen remains undetermined. The CDR3 contains 16 residues. V dropped 0 bases and J dropped 5; count of bases not matched to a gene: 6. The germline V gene has CDR1 SEHNR and CDR2 FQNEAQ (reference sequence). The sample is drawn from a study of T cell responses to AZD1222 COVID-19 vaccine. Study outcomes and limitations: Two AZD1222 doses significantly raised spike-specific TCR breadth and depth over controls. Only six people who got AZD1222 tested seropositive at baseline.

Assay used: immunoSEQ multiplex PCR; TCRdb lists only in-frame clones, some missing. The sample records over 120,000 clones, roughly 94% being singletons. This TCR derives from an adult in good health. This chain joins TRBV7-9 and TRBJ2-5; 10 bases are shared with TRBD1. The material was peripheral blood, obtained on day 0 of AZD1222 vaccination. The CDR3 DNA reads TGTGCCAGCAGCTTAGCGGGACAGGGGAGGACGGAGACCCAGTACTTC. It yields the protein CASSLAGQGRTETQYF.